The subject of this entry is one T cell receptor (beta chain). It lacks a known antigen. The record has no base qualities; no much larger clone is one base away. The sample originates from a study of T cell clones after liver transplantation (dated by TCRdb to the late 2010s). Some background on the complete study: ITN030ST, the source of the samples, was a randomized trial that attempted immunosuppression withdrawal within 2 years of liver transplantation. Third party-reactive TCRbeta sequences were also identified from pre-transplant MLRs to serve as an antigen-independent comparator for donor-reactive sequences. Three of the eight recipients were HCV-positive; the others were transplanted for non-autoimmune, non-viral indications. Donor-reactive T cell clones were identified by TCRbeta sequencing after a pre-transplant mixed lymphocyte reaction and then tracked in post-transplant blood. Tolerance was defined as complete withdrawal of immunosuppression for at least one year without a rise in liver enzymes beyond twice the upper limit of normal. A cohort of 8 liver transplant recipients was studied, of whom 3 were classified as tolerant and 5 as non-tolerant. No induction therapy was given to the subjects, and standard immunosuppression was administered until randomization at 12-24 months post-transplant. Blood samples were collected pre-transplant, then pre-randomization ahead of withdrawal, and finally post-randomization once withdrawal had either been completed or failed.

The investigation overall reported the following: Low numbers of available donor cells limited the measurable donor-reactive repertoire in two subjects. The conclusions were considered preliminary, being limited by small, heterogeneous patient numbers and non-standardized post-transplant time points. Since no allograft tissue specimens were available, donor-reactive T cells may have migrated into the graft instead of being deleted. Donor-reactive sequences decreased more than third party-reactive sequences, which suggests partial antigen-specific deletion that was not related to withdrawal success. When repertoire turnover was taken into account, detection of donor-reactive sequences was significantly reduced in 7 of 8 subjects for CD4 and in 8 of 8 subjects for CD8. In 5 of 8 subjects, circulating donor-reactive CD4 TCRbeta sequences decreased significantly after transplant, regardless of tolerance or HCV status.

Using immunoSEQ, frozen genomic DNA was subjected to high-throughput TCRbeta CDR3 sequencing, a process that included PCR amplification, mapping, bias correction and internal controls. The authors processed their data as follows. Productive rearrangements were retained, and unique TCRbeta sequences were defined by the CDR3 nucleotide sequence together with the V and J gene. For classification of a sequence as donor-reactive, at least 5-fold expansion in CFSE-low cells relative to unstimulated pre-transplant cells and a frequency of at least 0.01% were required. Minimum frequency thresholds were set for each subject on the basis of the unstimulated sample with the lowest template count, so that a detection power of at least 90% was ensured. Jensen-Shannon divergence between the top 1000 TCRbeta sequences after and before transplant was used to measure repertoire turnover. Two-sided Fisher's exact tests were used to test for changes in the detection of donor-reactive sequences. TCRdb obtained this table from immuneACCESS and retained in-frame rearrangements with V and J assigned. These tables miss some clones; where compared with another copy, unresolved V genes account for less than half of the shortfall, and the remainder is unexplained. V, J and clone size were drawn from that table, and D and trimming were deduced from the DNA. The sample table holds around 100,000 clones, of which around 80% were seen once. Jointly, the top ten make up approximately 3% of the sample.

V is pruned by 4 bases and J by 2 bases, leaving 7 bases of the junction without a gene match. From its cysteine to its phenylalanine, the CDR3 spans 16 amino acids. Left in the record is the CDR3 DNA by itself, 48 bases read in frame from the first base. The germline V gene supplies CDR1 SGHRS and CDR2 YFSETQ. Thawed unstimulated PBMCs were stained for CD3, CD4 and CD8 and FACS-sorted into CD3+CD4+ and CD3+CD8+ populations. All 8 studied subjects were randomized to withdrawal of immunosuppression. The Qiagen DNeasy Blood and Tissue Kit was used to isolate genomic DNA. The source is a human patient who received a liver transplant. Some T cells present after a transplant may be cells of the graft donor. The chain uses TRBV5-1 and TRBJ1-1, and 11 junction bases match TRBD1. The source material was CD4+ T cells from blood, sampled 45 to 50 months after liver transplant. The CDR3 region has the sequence CASSVPGQGVNTEAFF. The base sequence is TGCGCCAGCAGCGTCCCGGGACAGGGGGTCAACACTGAAGCTTTCTTT. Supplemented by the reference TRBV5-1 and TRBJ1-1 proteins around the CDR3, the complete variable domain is KAGVTQTPRYLIKTRGQQVTLSCSPISGHRSVSWYQQTPGQGLQFLFEYFSETQRNKGNFPGRFSGRQFSNSRSEMNVSTLELGDSALYLCASSVPGQGVNTEAFFGQGTRLTVV.